This entry lists 2 T cell receptor beta chains sequenced from one sample in a study of T cells in Graves' hyperthyroidism and ophthalmopathy. Template material for amplifying TCR beta CDR3 regions consisted of RNA transcripts. The HTBI primer set drove a first-round RT-PCR of the TCR CDR3. TCRdb processed the multiplex PCR reads anew with MiXCR; each CDR3 protein has one entry. The data show around 300,000 distinct CDR3 sequences, with about 15% seen just once and 20% to 25% held by the top ten. The sequencing input was blood. The origin of the receptors is a woman younger than 45 with Graves' hyperthyroidism.

V gene TRBV7-7 combines with J gene TRBJ2-5, with 10 bases that match TRBD1. Unmatched junction bases numbered 6, after V lost 5 bases and J lost 0 bases. CDR3 length: 16 amino acids. Germline V gene data show CDR1 as SSHAT and CDR2 as FNYEAQ (reference sequence). CDR3: CASSRTGGAYQETQYF. CDR3 DNA sequence: TGTGCCAGCAGCCGGACAGGGGGGGCGTACCAAGAGACCCAGTACTTC.

This chain joins TRBV5-1 and TRBJ2-7, with 8 bases fitting TRBD2. The CDR3 is 15 residues long. The junction had 6 bases not matched to a gene; V was cut back by 3 bases and J by 1 base. Germline CDR1 is SGHRS and CDR2 is YFSETQ. Written as DNA, the CDR3 is TGCGCCAGCAGCTCACGGGAGGGGGAGTCCTACGAGCAGTACTTC. As protein: CASSSREGESYEQYF.